Listed below are T cell receptor beta chains from one sample, sequenced in a study of regulatory T cells in long-lasting Graves disease. TCRdb re-derived calls from the multiplex PCR reads in MiXCR, one entry per CDR3 protein. Of 440,000 or so distinct CDR3 sequences listed, under 15% are singletons. These data were likewise used in another study, on T cells in Graves' hyperthyroidism and ophthalmopathy.

The material sequenced was peripheral blood mononuclear cells (PBMCs), taken at new diagnosis, from a patient treated with antithyroid drugs. Every receptor here comes from a woman aged 30 to 39 with Graves disease. Both conserved end residues are part of each CDR3. A D gene is named only where the DNA matches it firmly. Expanded clones are given a class, and other clones once, few, many or no size at all.

TRBV5-8,TRBJ1-5,TRBD1,NA,TGTGCCAGCAGCCCGGCCGGGACAGGGAGCAATCAGCCCCAGCATTTT,CASSPAGTGSNQPQHF
TRBV7-3,TRBJ2-7,TRBD1,few,TGTGCCAGCAGCTTAGCCCCGACAGGGGACTACGAGCAGTACTTC,CASSLAPTGDYEQYF
TRBV5-1,TRBJ1-3,NA,NA,TGCGCCAGCAGCTGGGATAAGAGCTCTGGAAACACCATATATTTT,CASSWDKSSGNTIYF
TRBV6-4,TRBJ2-1,TRBD2,NA,TGTGCCAGCAGTGACTCCCCGGGACTACGGAGTGAGCAGTTCTTC,CASSDSPGLRSEQFF
TRBV19,TRBJ2-7,NA,few,TGTGCCAGTAGTTACCCCGAGGACTCGGGCTCCTACGAGCAGTACTTC,CASSYPEDSGSYEQYF
TRBV10-3,TRBJ1-2,TRBD1,many,TGTGCCATCAGTGAACCAGGGGGCGAGGGCTACACCTTC,CAISEPGGEGYTF
TRBV20-1,TRBJ2-6,NA,NA,TGCAGTGCTAGAGATTTCGGAAGCGGCTCTGGGGCCAACGTCCTGACTTTC,CSARDFGSGSGANVLTF
TRBV4-1,TRBJ2-7,NA,few,TGCGCCAGCAGCCACTCCTCGACTGGGACGGGCTCCTACGAGCAGTACTTC,CASSHSSTGTGSYEQYF
TRBV6-1,TRBJ1-5,NA,NA,TGTGCCAGCCTCGACAGTTCGAGCAATCAGCCCCAGCATTTT,CASLDSSSNQPQHF
TRBV10-3,TRBJ2-1,TRBD2,NA,TGTGCCATCAGTGACTCCGGGGGGGCTAGCGGTTCCTACAATGAGCAGTTCTTC,CAISDSGGASGSYNEQFF
TRBV20-1,TRBJ2-7,TRBD2,few,TGCAGTGCTTCGAGACTAGCGGGGGAGCAGTACTTC,CSASRLAGEQYF
TRBV9,TRBJ2-2,NA,NA,TGTGCCAGCAGCGGAGACAGGTTAGCGAACACCGGGGAGCTGTTTTTT,CASSGDRLANTGELFF
TRBV7-2,TRBJ2-7,NA,many,TGTGCCAGCAGCTTAAATCCTAGTTGGGACGAGCAGTACTTC,CASSLNPSWDEQYF
TRBV7-9,TRBJ1-4,NA,many,TGTGCCAGCAGCCGATCAGCTTTGACAGATACTAATGAAAAACTGTTTTTT,CASSRSALTDTNEKLFF
TRBV12-5,TRBJ2-1,TRBD2,many,TGTGCTAGTGGTTTAGGGGATTTAGCGGGAGGTAACTACAATGAGCAGTTCTTC,CASGLGDLAGGNYNEQFF
TRBV6-2/TRBV6-3,TRBJ2-7,NA,few,TGTGCCAGCAGGCCGGGACTGGTATATTCCGAGCAGTACTTC,CASRPGLVYSEQYF
TRBV7-2,TRBJ2-6,NA,many,TGTGCCAGCAGCTCCGGAGGCTCTGGGGCCAACGTCCTGACTTTC,CASSSGGSGANVLTF
TRBV5-4,TRBJ1-2,NA,NA,TGTGCCAGCAGCTTGGGCCCGACAGGTGGGACTAACTATGGCTACACCTTC,CASSLGPTGGTNYGYTF
TRBV14,TRBJ2-3,TRBD1,few,TGTGCCAGCAGCCAAGATTGGGACAGGACCACAGATACGCAGTATTTT,CASSQDWDRTTDTQYF
TRBV5-1,TRBJ1-5,NA,few,TGCGCCAGCAGCTTGGGGGACATGGCCAATCAGCCCCAGCATTTT,CASSLGDMANQPQHF
TRBV19,TRBJ2-1,NA,NA,TGTGCCAGTAAAGAGGGTGGGTCCTACAATGAGCAGTTCTTC,CASKEGGSYNEQFF
TRBV12-3/TRBV12-4,TRBJ2-7,NA,many,TGTGCCAGCAGCCCTCTCACTAGCTACGAGCAGTACTTC,CASSPLTSYEQYF
TRBV5-1,TRBJ2-7,NA,many,TGCGCCAGCAGCTTGGGACAGATCTTCTACGAGCAGTACTTC,CASSLGQIFYEQYF
TRBV11-2,TRBJ1-2,NA,many,TGTGCCAGCAGCTTCCCCGGATCAGGAGTCTATGGCTACACCTTC,CASSFPGSGVYGYTF
TRBV6-1,TRBJ2-7,TRBD2,many,TGTGCCAGCAGTGAAGGGGGCCAGGGAGGGTCTTACGAGCAGTACTTC,CASSEGGQGGSYEQYF
TRBV28,TRBJ2-1,TRBD2,many,TGTGCCAGCAGTCAACCGGGACTAGCGGGCTTAGGCGACAATGAGCAGTTCTTC,CASSQPGLAGLGDNEQFF
TRBV5-1,TRBJ2-1,TRBD2,many,TGCGCCAGCAGCAATACGACTAGCGGGATCTCCTACAATGAGCAGTTCTTC,CASSNTTSGISYNEQFF
TRBV9,TRBJ2-1,TRBD2,many,TGTGCCAGCAGCCCCAGGCTAGCGGGAGTTCTTAATGAGCAGTTCTTC,CASSPRLAGVLNEQFF
TRBV30,TRBJ1-1,NA,many,TGTGCCTGGAGTGTAGTAGGGGGCACTGAAGCTTTCTTT,CAWSVVGGTEAFF
TRBV11-2,TRBJ2-3,NA,many,TGTGCCAGCAGCTTAGATCCGACACCAAGCACAGATACGCAGTATTTT,CASSLDPTPSTDTQYF
TRBV4-1,TRBJ2-1,TRBD2,many,TGTGCCAGCAGCCCCACTATAGCGGGAGGTTCAAATGAGCAGTTCTTC,CASSPTIAGGSNEQFF
TRBV15,TRBJ1-3,NA,NA,TGTGCCACCAGCAGAGGAGGTGGGGAGTTCATCTCTGGAAACACCATATATTTT,CATSRGGGEFISGNTIYF
TRBV5-1,TRBJ2-1,TRBD1,many,TGCGCCAGCACGGGGAATGGGACAGGGCTCATTTGGTTCTTC,CASTGNGTGLIWFF
TRBV2,TRBJ1-3,NA,NA,TGTGCCAGTAAAACACAGGGAAACGGAAACACCATATATTTT,CASKTQGNGNTIYF
TRBV12-5,TRBJ2-1,NA,few,TGTGCTAGTGGTTTGGGGGTTGTGAATGAGCAGTTCTTC,CASGLGVVNEQFF
TRBV3-1,TRBJ1-4,NA,many,TGTGCCAGCAGCCAACGGGGAACTAATGAAAAACTGTTTTTT,CASSQRGTNEKLFF
TRBV28,TRBJ2-2,NA,many,TGTGCCAGCAGTTTCTTCGGCCCTACGGGGCAGGGGCTCCTGACTTCGAACACCGGGGAGCTGTTTTTT,CASSFFGPTGQGLLTSNTGELFF
TRBV11-2,TRBJ1-5,NA,many,TGTGCCAGCAGCTTTGGGCTAGGGCAGGGAAATCAGCCCCAGCATTTT,CASSFGLGQGNQPQHF
TRBV4-1,TRBJ2-3,NA,many,TGCGCCAGCAGCCCCACCGGGGCTATACCCGATACGCAGTATTTT,CASSPTGAIPDTQYF
TRBV27,TRBJ2-1,NA,many,TGTGCCAGCAGTTTCCGGGACAACGCCTACAATGAGCAGTTCTTC,CASSFRDNAYNEQFF
TRBV10-3,TRBJ2-7,NA,many,TGTGCCATCAGTGCGGTAATAGCAGCCGGCTACGAGCAGTACTTC,CAISAVIAAGYEQYF
TRBV4-1,TRBJ1-1,NA,NA,TGCGCCAGCAGCCGAAACGACAGGATGAACACTGAAGCTTTCTTT,CASSRNDRMNTEAFF